Listed below are T cell receptor beta chains from one sample, sequenced in a study of cytomegalovirus exposure and HLA in healthy donors. Method: immunoSEQ multiplex PCR; TCRdb's copy keeps in-frame clones and lacks some. The table shows fewer than 60,000 clones, with about 70% occurring only once. The sequenced sample was PBMCs. The receptor set was obtained from a woman aged 50 to 65 in good health and CMV-seropositive. Each CDR3 is given with its conserved first and last residue. D genes are given only for firm matches. Expanded clones are given a class, and other clones once, few, many or no size at all.

TRBJ2-3	.	.	TRBV2	CASSTDRGTQYF	TGTGCCAGCAGTACGGATAGGGGTACGCAGTATTTT
TRBJ2-4	.	TRBD2	TRBV6-5	CASSKGGGAKNIQYF	TGTGCCAGCAGTAAAGGCGGGGGGGCCAAAAACATTCAGTACTTC
TRBJ2-5	few	.	TRBV12-2	CASRPRLAGGPSKTQYF	TGTGCAAGTCGCCCGCGACTAGCGGGAGGGCCGTCGAAGACCCAGTACTTC
TRBJ2-3	few	TRBD1	TRBV5-6	CASSWADRNPTDTQYF	TGTGCCAGCAGCTGGGCGGACAGGAACCCCACAGATACGCAGTATTTT
TRBJ2-1	.	TRBD1	TRBV29-1	CSVADRGQREQFF	TGCAGCGTTGCAGACAGGGGGCAAAGGGAGCAGTTCTTC
TRBJ2-1	.	.	TRBV9	CASSVVAGLNNEQFF	TGTGCCAGCAGCGTAGTAGCAGGGCTCAACAATGAGCAGTTCTTC
TRBJ1-2	once	TRBD1	TRBV5-1	CASSLRTGDGYTF	TGCGCCAGCAGCTTAAGGACAGGAGATGGCTACACCTTC
TRBJ2-1	.	.	TRBV7-3	CASRGLGSSYNEQFF	TGTGCCAGCAGGGGACTGGGGAGCTCCTACAATGAGCAGTTCTTC
TRBJ2-1	.	.	TRBV19	CAIARSSYNEQFF	TGTGCCATAGCCCGGAGCTCCTACAATGAGCAGTTCTTC
TRBJ2-4	.	.	TRBV9	CASSVDSSEGENIQYF	TGTGCCAGCAGCGTAGATTCGTCCGAGGGGGAAAACATTCAGTACTTC
TRBJ1-2	.	.	TRBV13	CASSETSSFYGYTF	TGTGCCAGCAGCGAAACTTCCTCGTTCTATGGCTACACCTTC
TRBJ1-2	.	TRBD1	TRBV11-2	CASSAGQADGYTF	TGTGCCAGCAGCGCGGGACAGGCCGATGGCTACACCTTC
TRBJ2-1	.	TRBD2	TRBV28	CAIAGLAGSNEQFF	TGTGCCATCGCCGGACTAGCGGGATCCAATGAGCAGTTCTTC
TRBJ2-7	.	.	TRBV10-3	CAIRAGHSNYEQYF	TGTGCCATCAGGGCAGGGCACAGCAACTACGAGCAGTACTTC
TRBJ2-7	.	.	TRBV21-1	CASSKGEDYEQYF	TGTGCCAGCAGCAAAGGGGAGGACTACGAGCAGTACTTC
TRBJ1-1	few	.	TRBV29-1	CSAYLNTEAFF	TGCAGCGCCTATTTGAACACTGAAGCTTTCTTT
TRBJ2-2	.	TRBD1	TRBV5-6	CASSPPTGGVRTGELFF	TGTGCCAGCAGCCCCCCCACAGGGGGCGTAAGGACCGGGGAGCTGTTTTTT
TRBJ1-1	.	.	TRBV18	CASSPGGVNTEAFF	TGTGCCAGCTCACCCGGGGGGGTGAACACTGAAGCTTTCTTT
TRBJ2-7	.	TRBD2	TRBV18	CASSLGPGLAGVHEQYF	TGTGCCAGCTCACTAGGCCCCGGACTAGCGGGAGTGCACGAGCAGTACTTC
TRBJ1-1	few	.	TRBV14	CASSPPGWGRLTEAFF	TGTGCCAGCAGCCCGCCAGGGTGGGGGCGGCTCACTGAAGCTTTCTTT
TRBJ2-3	.	.	TRBV7-9	CASSFSSARTDTQYF	TGTGCCAGCAGCTTTTCCAGCGCCAGAACAGATACGCAGTATTTT
TRBJ1-4	few	TRBD1	TRBV9	CASSAPGQGAREKLFF	TGTGCCAGCAGCGCCCCCGGACAGGGGGCTCGGGAAAAACTGTTTTTT
TRBJ2-1	.	TRBD2	TRBV6-4	CASGPLAGVYNEQFF	TGTGCCAGCGGGCCACTAGCGGGGGTCTACAATGAGCAGTTCTTC
TRBJ2-7	.	.	TRBV5-1	CASSLVVAPYEQYF	TGCGCCAGCAGCTTGGTAGTAGCGCCCTACGAGCAGTACTTC
TRBJ1-1	.	TRBD1	TRBV7-9	CASSPSLGQGMDTEAFF	TGTGCCAGCAGCCCGAGCCTCGGACAGGGCATGGACACTGAAGCTTTCTTT
TRBJ1-1	.	.	TRBV19	CASSIFLNTEAFF	TGTGCCAGTAGTATATTCTTGAACACTGAAGCTTTCTTT
TRBJ1-1	once	TRBD1	TRBV28	CASTLGDRGLHTEAFF	TGTGCCAGTACTCTGGGGGACAGGGGACTGCACACTGAAGCTTTCTTT
TRBJ2-7	.	TRBD1	TRBV4-3	CASSQDEGGKYEQYF	TGCGCCAGCAGCCAAGATGAAGGGGGCAAGTACGAGCAGTACTTC
TRBJ1-2	.	.	TRBV5-8	CASIEMAANYGYTF	TGTGCCAGCATTGAAATGGCAGCTAACTATGGCTACACCTTC
TRBJ1-6	.	.	TRBV14	CASSQDFQGPSPLHF	TGTGCCAGCAGCCAAGATTTCCAGGGGCCTTCACCCCTCCACTTT
TRBJ2-3	.	.	TRBV7-6	CASSQLGTDTQYF	TGTGCCAGCAGCCAACTTGGCACAGATACGCAGTATTTT
TRBJ2-5	.	TRBD2	TRBV9	CASSFSGGEETQYF	TGTGCCAGCAGCTTTAGCGGGGGGGAAGAGACCCAGTACTTC
TRBJ1-1	few	.	TRBV7-9	CASSFQGLNTEAFF	TGTGCCAGCAGCTTCCAGGGGCTGAACACTGAAGCTTTCTTT
TRBJ2-6	.	TRBD1	TRBV9	CASSVPRDRGSGANVLTF	TGTGCCAGCAGCGTACCTCGGGACAGGGGGTCCGGGGCCAACGTCCTGACTTTC
TRBJ1-5	few	.	TRBV6-5	CASGRGKEQPQHF	TGTGCCAGTGGCAGGGGAAAAGAACAGCCCCAGCATTTT
TRBJ2-7	.	.	TRBV18	CASSPTDSSYEQYF	TGTGCCAGCTCACCAACGGACAGTTCCTACGAGCAGTACTTC
TRBJ2-7	.	.	TRBV27	CASSWRPRLGVVDEQYF	TGTGCCAGCAGTTGGCGCCCTAGACTAGGGGTGGTCGACGAGCAGTACTTC
TRBJ1-1	.	.	TRBV7-3	CASNFPRGGHEAFF	TGTGCCAGCAATTTCCCCCGGGGGGGGCATGAAGCTTTCTTT